These 24 T cell receptor beta chains came from one sample sequenced in a study of metastatic and nonmetastatic thyroid tumors. TCRdb recomputed clones from the PCR reads via MiXCR. The repertoire holds approximately 21,000 clones, with about 30% as singletons. Thyroid surgery was performed in patients who had received no treatment beforehand. The sample consisted of tumor tissue. The receptors here all came from a female donor with papillary thyroid cancer or a benign thyroid nodule (not recorded which). Some clones in this sample may be carry-over from other donors' samples.

Comments on this clone: An end of the junction differs from the germline gene, which may be a read error. Distinct nucleotide sequences in the sample also encode this CDR3. The V and J genes are TRBV7-6 and TRBJ1-2, with D unclear. This CDR3 has 16 amino acids. The germline gives CDR1 SGHVS, CDR2 FNYEAQ. The CDR3 DNA follows: TGTGCTAGCAGCCCCCCCCGAGGTAGTTCTAACTATGGCTACACCTTC. It translates to CASSPPRGSSNYGYTF.

The J gene is TRBJ2-7, the V gene TRBV6-1; D is uncertain. CDR1 is MNHNS, CDR2 SASEGT, per germline. V lost 3 bases and J 6 bases, leaving 9 bases between the germline ends. The CDR3 totals 12 residues. DNA of the CDR3: TGTGCCAGCAGTGACAGGACCGGCGAGCAGTACTTC. Its translation is CASSDRTGEQYF.

This clone was seen repeatedly, ten times or more. J is TRBJ2-3 and V is TRBV13, with 10 bases that match TRBD2. CDR1 is PRHDT and CDR2 is FYEKMQ in the germline V gene (reference sequence). V shed 5 bases and J 4 bases; nucleotides not matched to a gene: 12. The CDR3 is made up of 17 amino acids. In DNA, the CDR3 is TGTGCCAGCAGCCACCCCACCGGACTAGCGGTATCAGATACGCAGTATTTT. It is translated as CASSHPTGLAVSDTQYF.

This clone has at least ten counts. The CDR3 nucleotides are TGTGCCAGCAGCTTATGGTCGACAAACTATGGCTACACCTTC. This translates into CASSLWSTNYGYTF. The chain employs TRBV7-2 and TRBJ1-2; the D is unclear. Germline values: CDR1 SGHTA, CDR2 FQGNSA. The CDR3 sequence is 14 residues long. Deletions cut 2 bases from V and 2 bases from J, with 9 bases between. The entire variable domain, with the rest obtained from reference TRBV7-2 and TRBJ1-2, is as follows: GAGVSQSPSNKVTEKGKDVELRCDPISGHTALYWYRQSLGQGLEFLIYFQGNSAPDKSGLPSDRFSAERTGGSVSTLTIQRTQQEDSAVYLCASSLWSTNYGYTFGSGTRLTVV.

This clone appeared many times. The chain uses TRBV4-2 and TRBJ2-2; D gene uncertain. This CDR3 has 15 residues. V was trimmed by 0 bases and J by 1 base, leaving 6 bases between them. Germline loops: CDR1 LGHNA, CDR2 YNFKEQ. The CDR3 nucleotides are TGTGCCAGCAGCCAAGAACAAGGGAACACCGGGGAGCTGTTTTTT. Translation gives CASSQEQGNTGELFF.

In its sample, this clone was seen many times. This chain links TRBV6-1 with TRBJ1-5, with a weak D call TRBD1 (5 bases). The CDR3 sequence is 15 residues long. Per the germline V gene, CDR1 is MNHNS and CDR2 is SASEGT. Trimming cost V 6 bases and J 4 bases, with 16 bases left between them. The CDR3 region has the DNA TGTGCCAGCAGCCGGGACCCGGGAAAAAATCAGCCCCAGCATTTT. Its protein product is CASSRDPGKNQPQHF.

The rearrangement joins TRBV5-4 to TRBJ2-1; TRBD1 or TRBD2 may be the D gene (5 bases each). There are 18 residues in the CDR3. Per germline, CDR1 SGHNT and CDR2 YYREEE (reference sequence). The germline V and J ends were trimmed by 3 bases and 4 bases, with 23 bases remaining between them. The CDR3 sequence: CASSWTHLGRANYNEQFF. DNA for the CDR3: TGTGCCAGCAGCTGGACCCATTTGGGGCGGGCCAATTACAATGAGCAGTTCTTC.

The V and J genes are TRBV11-2 and TRBJ2-7, with 12 bases aligning to TRBD2. With V trimmed by 1 base and J by 0 bases, 4 bases remained unmatched. The CDR3 sequence is 17 residues long. Germline V CDR1 and CDR2: SGHAT, FQNNGV. The CDR3 bases are TGTGCCAGCAGCTTAGTCACTAGCGGGGGGAGCTCCTACGAGCAGTACTTC. Translated, it gives CASSLVTSGGSSYEQYF.

This clone was observed a handful of times. This may arise from a read error, as a much more abundant clone is one base away. The same CDR3 can be traced to other DNA sequences in this sample. CDR3: CASSDSEAGANVLTF. CDR3 coding DNA: TGTGCCAGCAGTGACTCGGAGGCTGGTGCCAACGTCCTGACTTTC. The chain recombines TRBV6-4 with TRBJ2-6; tentatively, D is TRBD2 (5 bases). CDR3 size: 15 residues. The V gene's germline CDR1 is MRHNA and CDR2 SNTAGT.

By share, this clone counts as medium-sized. V and J are TRBV6-1 and TRBJ1-5; 8 nucleotides agree with TRBD1. The CDR3 consists of 15 residues. Unmatched junction bases numbered 7, after V lost 5 bases and J lost 4 bases. Germline CDR1 is MNHNS and CDR2 is SASEGT. CDR3 amino acids: CASSQGALLNQPQHF. The CDR3 nucleotides are TGTGCCAGCAGTCAGGGGGCCCTCCTAAATCAGCCCCAGCATTTT.

There are a few counts of this clone. V and J are TRBV28 and TRBJ1-1; possibly TRBD1 for D (6 bases). In germline, CDR1 is MDHEN, CDR2 SYDVKM. This CDR3 region has 16 residues. The V gene lost 5 bases and the J gene lost 6 bases, with 22 bases spanning the gap. The chain's CDR3 is CASSPGALQGTPEAFF. CDR3 bases: TGTGCCAGCAGTCCCGGGGCCTTACAGGGAACGCCTGAAGCTTTCTTT.

The chain carries TRBV4-2 and TRBJ2-6; a weak D match, TRBD2 (6 bases). Between the trimmed V and J ends, which lost 1 base and 4 bases, there was a span of 17 bases. Germline CDR1 reads LGHNA; CDR2 reads YNFKEQ. This CDR3 is built from 18 residues. The CDR3 nucleotides read TGTGCCAGCAGCCAAGTAATATCGGGAGAGCCAGGGGCCAACGTCCTGACTTTC. It translates to CASSQVISGEPGANVLTF.

This clone was seen ten or more times. V and J are TRBV20-1 and TRBJ2-7; possibly TRBD2 for D (5 bases). The ends were cut back, 6 bases at V and 3 bases at J, with 15 bases in the middle. The CDR3 covers 13 residues. Germline V CDR1 and CDR2: DFQATT, SNEGSKA (reference sequence). The CDR3 DNA reads as TGCAGTGCCACAACTAGTACGGACTACGAGCAGTACTTC. Translating it yields CSATTSTDYEQYF.

In this sample, this clone turned up a few times. A junction end diverges from the germline sequence, so it may reflect a read error. The CDR3 nucleotides are TGTGACAGCAGTGATCTCTCTGGGGGCCCTGAAGCTTTCTTT. Translation gives CDSSDLSGGPEAFF. This sequence joins TRBV25-1 and TRBJ1-1; possibly TRBD1 for D (6 bases). The CDR3 sequence is 14 residues long. CDR1 and CDR2 from the germline V gene are MGHDK and SYGVNS.

This clone was seen many times. The chain combines TRBV10-3 with TRBJ2-3; D is perhaps TRBD1 or TRBD2 (5 bases each). Germline assignment: CDR1 ENHRY and CDR2 SYGVKD. V lost 9 bases to trimming and J lost 4 bases, with 14 bases between them. The CDR3 is made up of 13 amino acids. For the CDR3, the DNA is TGTGCCATACAGGTTTCAGCGGCAGATACGCAGTATTTT. Encoded protein: CAIQVSAADTQYF.

This clone was seen many times. This chain links TRBV10-3 with TRBJ2-7; 16 positions agree with TRBD2. The CDR3 sequence is 14 residues long. V shed 10 bases and J 2 bases; nucleotides not matched to a gene: 2. Germline lookup yields CDR1 ENHRY and CDR2 SYGVKD. CDR3 nucleotide sequence: TGTGCCACCGGGACTAGCGGGGGGGCCTACGAGCAGTACTTC. As protein: CATGTSGGAYEQYF.

There are many counts of this clone. The CDR3 protein is CASSLGGAGDTQYF. In DNA, the CDR3 is TGTGCCAGCAGCTTAGGGGGGGCGGGAGATACGCAGTATTTT. The V gene is TRBV7-3, the J gene TRBJ2-3, with D maybe TRBD2 (7 bases). V dropped 2 bases and J dropped 5 bases, with 11 bases sitting between them. CDR1 is SGHTA, CDR2 FQGTGA, per germline. The CDR3 totals 14 residues.

This clone is a singleton in its sample. The chain uses TRBV9 and TRBJ1-1; the D is unclear. Trimming stripped 2 bases from V and 1 base from J, with 6 bases between. This CDR3 region has 13 residues. CDR1 and CDR2 from the germline V gene are SGDLS and YYNGEE. The CDR3 is CASSVAPNTEAFF. CDR3 DNA: TGTGCCAGCAGCGTGGCCCCGAACACTGAAGCTTTCTTT.

This clone was picked up many times. The rearrangement joins TRBV7-9 to TRBJ2-5, with TRBD1 identical over 7 bases. There are 14 residues in the CDR3. Trimming at V came to 3 bases and at J to 2 bases, leaving 3 bases not matched to a gene. Per the germline V gene, CDR1 is SEHNR and CDR2 is FQNEAQ (reference sequence). Written as DNA, the CDR3 is TGTGCCAGCAGCTTGATGGGACAGCAAGAGACCCAGTACTTC. It specifies CASSLMGQQETQYF. The whole variable domain, filled in from reference TRBV7-9 and TRBJ2-5, reads DTGVSQNPRHKITKRGQNVTFRCDPISEHNRLYWYRQTLGQGPEFLTYFQNEAQLEKSRLLSDRFSAERPKGSFSTLEIQRTEQGDSAMYLCASSLMGQQETQYFGPGTRLLVL.

This clone is labeled as medium-sized (0.01 to 0.1%). The chain is built from TRBV5-8 and TRBJ2-7; the D is unclear. The germline gives CDR1 SGHTS, CDR2 YDEGEE. With 4 bases removed from V and 5 bases from J, the gap between germline ends came to 10 bases. The CDR3 is 12 residues long. In DNA, the CDR3 is TGTGCCAGCAGCCCACGACTGAACGAGCAGTACTTC. Translated: CASSPRLNEQYF.

This clone was picked up one time. A much larger clone lies a single base off, so this may be a read error. The chain combines TRBV11-2 with TRBJ2-1; D unclear. Germline V gene data show CDR1 as SGHAT and CDR2 as FQNNGV. The CDR3 totals 11 residues. CDR3 in amino acids: CSSSLWDEQFF. The DNA for the CDR3 is TGTTCCAGCAGCTTATGGGATGAGCAATTCTTC.

This chain connects TRBV28 to TRBJ1-1; D remains unclear. The CDR3 consists of 15 residues. V was trimmed by 11 bases and J by 3 bases, leaving 22 bases between them. Germline CDR1 reads MDHEN; CDR2 reads SYDVKM. This chain's CDR3 is CAGIQSAVVDTEAFF. CDR3 DNA: TGTGCCGGCATTCAATCAGCTGTCGTAGACACTGAAGCTTTCTTT.

This clone is labeled medium-sized. The chain has TRBV19 and TRBJ2-2; 9 bases align to TRBD2. Losses at the gene ends were 7 bases for V and 6 bases for J; bases not matched to a gene: 3. Per the germline V gene, CDR1 is LNHDA and CDR2 is SQIVND (reference sequence). The CDR3 is made up of 13 amino acids. The chain's CDR3 is CASTSGDPGELFF. Written as DNA, the CDR3 is TGTGCCAGTACTAGCGGGGACCCCGGGGAGCTGTTTTTT.

The CDR3 nucleotides are TGCAGTGCCAACGTACTAGCGGGCGGTGGGGGCAATGAGCAGTTCTTC. This translates into CSANVLAGGGGNEQFF. This rearrangement joins TRBV20-1 to TRBJ2-1; TRBD2 matches at 9 bases. The germline V gene encodes CDR1 DFQATT and CDR2 SNEGSKA (reference sequence). J gave up 6 bases and V 6 bases, and 15 bases lay outside the gene matches. There are 16 residues in the CDR3.